This T cell receptor beta chain was sequenced in a study of siplizumab effects on memory and regulatory T cells. General study results and limits: A major contribution to the alloresponse seemed to be made by naive T cells, which seemed more diverse than memory cells. Unstimulated subsets were the mapping target of only a minor fraction of alloreactive clones. Confirmation that proliferating Tregs from siplizumab cultures had suppressive function was not obtained. The mean Treg-derived percentage of mappable alloreactive CD4+ clones was about 70% with siplizumab compared with 25% to 30% in controls.

V lost 4 bases and J lost 7; bases outside the gene matches: 11. Germline values: CDR1 LNHNV, CDR2 YYDKDF (reference sequence). The CDR3 contains 15 residues. Produced via immunoSEQ multiplex PCR; TCRdb's table is partial and in-frame only. This table has some 63,000 clones, just over 95% appearing once. A single count supports this clone. As yet, its antigen is unknown. The gene calls are TRBV15 and TRBJ2-3, with 7 positions matching TRBD1. Sample: naive CD8+ T cells sorted from blood. This sequence originates from a human donor in good health. CDR3 nucleotides: TGTGCCACCAGCACTGGGGACAGCTTTTCGAATACGCAGTATTTT. Translated: CATSTGDSFSNTQYF.